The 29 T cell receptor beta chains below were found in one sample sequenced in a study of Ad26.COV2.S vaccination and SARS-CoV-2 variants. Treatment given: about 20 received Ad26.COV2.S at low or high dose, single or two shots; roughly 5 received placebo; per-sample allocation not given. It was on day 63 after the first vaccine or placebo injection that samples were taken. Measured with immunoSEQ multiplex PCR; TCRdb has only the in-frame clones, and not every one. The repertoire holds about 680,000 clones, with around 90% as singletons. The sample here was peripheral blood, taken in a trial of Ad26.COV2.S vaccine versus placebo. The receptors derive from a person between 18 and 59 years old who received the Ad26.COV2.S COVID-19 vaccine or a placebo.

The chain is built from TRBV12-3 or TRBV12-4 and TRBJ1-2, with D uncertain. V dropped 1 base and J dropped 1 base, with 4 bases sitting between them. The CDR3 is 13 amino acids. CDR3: CASSLEVNYGYTF. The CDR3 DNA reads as TGTGCCAGCAGTTTAGAGGTTAACTATGGCTACACCTTC.

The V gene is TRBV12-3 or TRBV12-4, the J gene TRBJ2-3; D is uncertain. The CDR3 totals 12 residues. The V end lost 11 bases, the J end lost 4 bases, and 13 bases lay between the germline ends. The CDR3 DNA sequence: TGTGCCGACGGCTTTAGTGCAGATACGCAGTATTTT. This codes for CADGFSADTQYF.

CDR3 region: CASSLATGFTYEQYF. DNA of the CDR3: TGCGCCAGCAGCTTGGCCACAGGGTTCACCTACGAGCAGTACTTC. V and J are TRBV5-1 and TRBJ2-7; D perhaps matches TRBD1 (6 bases). Germline-derived CDR1 and CDR2 are SGHRS and YFSETQ. Trimming left V 0 bases short and J 2 bases short, with 12 bases between. This CDR3 is 15 amino acids long. Variable domain in full (rest from reference TRBV5-1 and TRBJ2-7): KAGVTQTPRYLIKTRGQQVTLSCSPISGHRSVSWYQQTPGQGLQFLFEYFSETQRNKGNFPGRFSGRQFSNSRSEMNVSTLELGDSALYLCASSLATGFTYEQYFGPGTRLTVT.

The CDR3 region is CASSFFGQETQYF. DNA for the CDR3: TGTGCCAGCAGCTTCTTCGGGCAAGAGACCCAGTACTTC. The rearrangement links TRBV5-4 to TRBJ2-5, with no clear D. Germline V lookup: CDR1 SGHNT, CDR2 YYREEE (reference sequence). The CDR3 has 13 residues. The V end was cut by 2 bases, the J end by 2 bases, with 7 bases between.

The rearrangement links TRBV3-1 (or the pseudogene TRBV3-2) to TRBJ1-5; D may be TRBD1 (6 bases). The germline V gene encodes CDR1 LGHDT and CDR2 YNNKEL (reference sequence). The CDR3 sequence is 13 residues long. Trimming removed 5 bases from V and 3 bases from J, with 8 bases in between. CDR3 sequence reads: CASSGDINQPQHF. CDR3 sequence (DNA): TGTGCCAGCAGCGGGGACATCAATCAGCCCCAGCATTTT.

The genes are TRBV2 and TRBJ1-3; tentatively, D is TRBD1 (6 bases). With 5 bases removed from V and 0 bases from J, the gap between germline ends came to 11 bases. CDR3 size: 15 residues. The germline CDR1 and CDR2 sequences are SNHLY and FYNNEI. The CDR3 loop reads CASSRTAGSGNTIYF. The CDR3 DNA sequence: TGTGCCAGCAGTCGGACAGCCGGCTCTGGAAACACCATATATTTT.

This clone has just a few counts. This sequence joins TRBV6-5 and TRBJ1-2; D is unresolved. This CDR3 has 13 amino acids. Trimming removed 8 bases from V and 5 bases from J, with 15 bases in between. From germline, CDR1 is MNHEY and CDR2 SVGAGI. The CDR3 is CASRMDQQYGYTF. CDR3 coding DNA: TGTGCCAGCCGAATGGACCAGCAGTATGGCTACACCTTC.

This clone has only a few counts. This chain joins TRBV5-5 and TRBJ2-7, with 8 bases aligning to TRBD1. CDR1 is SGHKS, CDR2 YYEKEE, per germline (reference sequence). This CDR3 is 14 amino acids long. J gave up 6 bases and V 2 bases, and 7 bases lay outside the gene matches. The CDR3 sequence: CASSFSGGQGEQYF. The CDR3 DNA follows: TGTGCCAGCAGCTTCTCAGGGGGCCAGGGCGAGCAGTACTTC.

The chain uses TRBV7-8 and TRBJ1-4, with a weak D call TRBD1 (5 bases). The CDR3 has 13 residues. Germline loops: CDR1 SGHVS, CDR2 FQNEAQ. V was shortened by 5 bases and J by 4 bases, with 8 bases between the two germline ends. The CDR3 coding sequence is TGTGCCAGCAGCAGGGGTTTTAATGAAAAACTGTTTTTT. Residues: CASSRGFNEKLFF. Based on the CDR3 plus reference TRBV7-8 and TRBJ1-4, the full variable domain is GAGVSQSPRYKVAKRGQDVALRCDPISGHVSLFWYQQALGQGPEFLTYFQNEAQLDKSGLPSDRFFAERPEGSVSTLKIQRTQQEDSAVYLCASSRGFNEKLFFGSGTQLSVL.

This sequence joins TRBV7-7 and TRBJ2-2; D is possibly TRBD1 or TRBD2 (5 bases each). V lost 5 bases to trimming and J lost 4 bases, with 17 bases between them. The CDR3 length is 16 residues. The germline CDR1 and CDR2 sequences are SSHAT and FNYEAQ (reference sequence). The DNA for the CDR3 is TGTGCCAGCAGCCGTAGTGTGTCGGGGCCCACCGGGGAGCTGTTTTTT. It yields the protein CASSRSVSGPTGELFF.

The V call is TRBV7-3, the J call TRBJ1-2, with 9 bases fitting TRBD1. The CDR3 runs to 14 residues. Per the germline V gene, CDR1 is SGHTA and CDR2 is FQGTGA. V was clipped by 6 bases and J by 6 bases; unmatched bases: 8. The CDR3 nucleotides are TGTGCCAGCAGAGGACAGGGGAAGTTCGATGGCTACACCTTC. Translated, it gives CASRGQGKFDGYTF.

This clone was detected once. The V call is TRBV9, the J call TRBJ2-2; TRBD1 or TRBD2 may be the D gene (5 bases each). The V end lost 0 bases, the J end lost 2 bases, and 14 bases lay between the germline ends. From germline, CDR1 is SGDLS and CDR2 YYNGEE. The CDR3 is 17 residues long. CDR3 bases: TGTGCCAGCAGCGTAGGGTGGGGGATCCCAAACACCGGGGAGCTGTTTTTT. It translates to CASSVGWGIPNTGELFF.

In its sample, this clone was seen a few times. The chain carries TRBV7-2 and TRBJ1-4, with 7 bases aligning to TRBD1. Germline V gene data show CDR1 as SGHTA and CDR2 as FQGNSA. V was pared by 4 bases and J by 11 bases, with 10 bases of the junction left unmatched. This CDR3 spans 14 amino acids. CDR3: CASSYSDRARKLFF. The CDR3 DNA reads TGTGCCAGCAGCTATTCCGACAGGGCGAGGAAACTGTTTTTT.

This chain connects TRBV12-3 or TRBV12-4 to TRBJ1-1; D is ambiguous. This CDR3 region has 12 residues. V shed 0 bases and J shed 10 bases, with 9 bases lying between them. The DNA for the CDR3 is TGTGCCAGCAGTTTAGCGACCCGAGGAGCTTTCTTT. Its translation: CASSLATRGAFF.

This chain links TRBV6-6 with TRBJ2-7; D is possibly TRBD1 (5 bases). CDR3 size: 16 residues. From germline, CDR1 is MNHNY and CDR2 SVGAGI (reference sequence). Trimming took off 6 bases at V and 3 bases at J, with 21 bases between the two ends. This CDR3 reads CASSPPQGGSIYEQYF. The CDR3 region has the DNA TGTGCCAGCAGCCCTCCCCAGGGTGGTTCAATCTACGAGCAGTACTTC.

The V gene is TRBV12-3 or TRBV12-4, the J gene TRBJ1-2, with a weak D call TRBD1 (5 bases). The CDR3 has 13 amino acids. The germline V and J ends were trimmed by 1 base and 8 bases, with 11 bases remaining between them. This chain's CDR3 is CASSLDGAGGYTF. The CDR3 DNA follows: TGTGCCAGCAGTTTAGACGGGGCGGGAGGCTACACCTTC.

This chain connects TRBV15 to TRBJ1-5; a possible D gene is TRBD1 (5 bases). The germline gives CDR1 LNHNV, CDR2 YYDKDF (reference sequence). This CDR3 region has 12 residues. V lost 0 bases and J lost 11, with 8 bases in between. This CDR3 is CATSRDRTTQHF. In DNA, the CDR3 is TGTGCCACCAGCAGAGATAGGACAACCCAGCATTTT. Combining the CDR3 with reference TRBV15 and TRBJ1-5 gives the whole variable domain DAMVIQNPRYQVTQFGKPVTLSCSQTLNHNVMYWYQQKSSQAPKLLFHYYDKDFNNEADTPDNFQSRRPNTSFCFLDIRSPGLGDTAMYLCATSRDRTTQHFGDGTRLSIL.

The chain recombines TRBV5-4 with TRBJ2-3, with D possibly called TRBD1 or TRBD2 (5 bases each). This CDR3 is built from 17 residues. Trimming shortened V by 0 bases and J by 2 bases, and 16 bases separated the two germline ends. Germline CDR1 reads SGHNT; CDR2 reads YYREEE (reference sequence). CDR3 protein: CASSLAPGTATTDTQYF. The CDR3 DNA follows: TGTGCCAGCAGCTTGGCGCCTGGGACCGCCACCACAGATACGCAGTATTTT. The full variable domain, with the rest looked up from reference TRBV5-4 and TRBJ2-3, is ETGVTQSPTHLIKTRGQQVTLRCSSQSGHNTVSWYQQALGQGPQFIFQYYREEENGRGNFPPRFSGLQFPNYSSELNVNALELDDSALYLCASSLAPGTATTDTQYFGPGTRLTVL.

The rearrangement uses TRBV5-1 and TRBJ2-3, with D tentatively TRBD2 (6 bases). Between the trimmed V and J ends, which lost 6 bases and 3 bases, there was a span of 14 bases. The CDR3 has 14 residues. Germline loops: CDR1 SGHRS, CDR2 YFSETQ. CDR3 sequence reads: CASKELALTDTQYF. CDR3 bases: TGCGCCAGCAAGGAGCTAGCGTTAACAGATACGCAGTATTTT.

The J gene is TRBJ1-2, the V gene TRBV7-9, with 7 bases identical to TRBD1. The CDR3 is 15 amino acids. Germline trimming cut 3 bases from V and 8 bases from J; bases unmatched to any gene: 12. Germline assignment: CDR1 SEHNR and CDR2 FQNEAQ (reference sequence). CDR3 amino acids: CASSFSDRVGDGYTF. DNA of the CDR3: TGTGCCAGCAGCTTTAGTGACAGGGTAGGTGACGGCTACACCTTC.

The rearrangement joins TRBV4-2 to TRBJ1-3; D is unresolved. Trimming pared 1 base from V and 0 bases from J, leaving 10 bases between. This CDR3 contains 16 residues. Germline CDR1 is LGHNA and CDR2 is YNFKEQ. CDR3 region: CASSQVAASSGNTIYF. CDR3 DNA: TGTGCCAGCAGCCAAGTGGCAGCGAGCTCTGGAAACACCATATATTTT.

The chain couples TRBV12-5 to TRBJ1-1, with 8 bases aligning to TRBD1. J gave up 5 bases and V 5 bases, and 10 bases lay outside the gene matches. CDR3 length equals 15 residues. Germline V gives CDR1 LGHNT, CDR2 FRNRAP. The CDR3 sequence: CASGLSGGSGTEAFF. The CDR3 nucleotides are TGTGCTAGTGGTCTCTCAGGGGGCAGTGGGACTGAAGCTTTCTTT.

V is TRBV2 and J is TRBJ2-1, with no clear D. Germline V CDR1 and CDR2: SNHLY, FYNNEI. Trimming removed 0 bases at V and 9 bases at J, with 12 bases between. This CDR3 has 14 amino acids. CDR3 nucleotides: TGTGCCAGCAGTGAAGCAGGATCCCTCAGTGAGCAGTTCTTC. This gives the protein CASSEAGSLSEQFF.

CDR3 coding DNA: TGTGCCAGCTCACCACGGGACAGCTACATTCAGTACTTC. Amino acid sequence: CASSPRDSYIQYF. The chain couples TRBV18 to TRBJ2-4, with 7 bases fitting TRBD1. Unmatched junction bases numbered 2, after V lost 1 base and J lost 8 bases. The CDR3 spans 13 residues. Germline lookup yields CDR1 KGHSH and CDR2 LQKENI.

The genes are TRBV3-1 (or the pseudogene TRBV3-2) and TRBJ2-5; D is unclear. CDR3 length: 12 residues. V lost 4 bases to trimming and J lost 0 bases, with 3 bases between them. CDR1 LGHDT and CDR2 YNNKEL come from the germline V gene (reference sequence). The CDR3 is CASSPNQETQYF. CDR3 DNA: TGTGCCAGCAGCCCGAACCAAGAGACCCAGTACTTC.

CDR3 coding DNA: TGTGCCAGCAGCTTAGGACAGGCGCCGAATCAGCCCCAGCATTTT. It is translated as CASSLGQAPNQPQHF. V gene TRBV7-2 combines with J gene TRBJ1-5, with D possibly TRBD1 on 6 matching bases. The V gene lost 1 base and the J gene lost 4 bases, with 11 bases spanning the gap. Germline V gives CDR1 SGHTA, CDR2 FQGNSA. The CDR3 runs 15 residues.

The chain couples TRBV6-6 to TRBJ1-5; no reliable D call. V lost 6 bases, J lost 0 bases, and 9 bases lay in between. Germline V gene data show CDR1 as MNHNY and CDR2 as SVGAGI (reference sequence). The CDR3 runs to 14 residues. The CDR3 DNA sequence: TGTGCCAGCAGGCACAGTAATAGCAATCAGCCCCAGCATTTT. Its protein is CASRHSNSNQPQHF.

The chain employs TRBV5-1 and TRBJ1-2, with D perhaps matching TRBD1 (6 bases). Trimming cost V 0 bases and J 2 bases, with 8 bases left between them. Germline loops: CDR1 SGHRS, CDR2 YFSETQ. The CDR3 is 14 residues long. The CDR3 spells CASSLGDTNYGYTF. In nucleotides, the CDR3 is TGCGCCAGCAGCTTGGGGGACACCAACTATGGCTACACCTTC.

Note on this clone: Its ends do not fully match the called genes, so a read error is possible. The CDR3 DNA follows: TGTGCCAGCAGTTTAACAGGTTATAATTCACCCCTCCACTTT. Translation gives CASSLTGYNSPLHF. The rearrangement joins TRBV7-3 to TRBJ1-6, with D tentatively TRBD1 (5 bases). In germline, CDR1 is SGHTA, CDR2 FQGTGA. The CDR3 has 14 amino acids. Drawing the rest from reference TRBV7-3 and TRBJ1-6, the complete variable domain is GAGVSQTPSNKVTEKGKYVELRCDPISGHTALYWYRQSLGQGPEFLIYFQGTGAADDSGLPNDRFFAVRPEGSVSTLKIQRTERGDSAVYLCASSLTGYNSPLHFGNGTRLTVT.